The 17 T cell receptor beta chains given below trace back to one sample, sequenced in a study of cytomegalovirus exposure and HLA in healthy donors. Here immunoSEQ multiplex PCR was the method, and the copy in TCRdb shows in-frame clones only, minus some. The table records approximately 120,000 clones, 88% of them present only once. Input material: PBMCs. These receptors were obtained from a woman younger than 35 in good health and CMV-seronegative.

This chain connects TRBV28 to TRBJ1-2; 9 bases fit TRBD1. This CDR3 contains 13 residues. Germline trimming cut 6 bases from V and 8 bases from J; bases unmatched to any gene: 7. Germline values: CDR1 MDHEN, CDR2 SYDVKM. The CDR3, as DNA: TGTGCCAGCAGACGTACAGGGGGCGGCGGCTACACCTTC. Translated: CASRRTGGGGYTF.

This chain connects TRBV7-2 to TRBJ2-3; TRBD2 agrees at 9 bases. This CDR3 region has 17 residues. With 4 bases clipped from V and 0 bases from J, the junction kept 8 bases outside the gene matches. Germline values: CDR1 SGHTA, CDR2 FQGNSA. The CDR3 is CASSYAGTSLSTDTQYF. CDR3 bases: TGTGCCAGCAGCTACGCCGGGACTAGCTTGAGCACAGATACGCAGTATTTT.

A single count supports this clone. V and J are TRBV19 and TRBJ1-1; D call uncertain. Per germline, CDR1 LNHDA and CDR2 SQIVND (reference sequence). V lost 3 bases and J 6 bases, leaving 5 bases between the germline ends. The CDR3 contains 11 residues. CDR3 loop: CASSISAEAFF. The CDR3 bases are TGTGCCAGTAGTATTAGCGCTGAAGCTTTCTTT.

The gene calls are TRBV4-1 and TRBJ1-4; weak D call: TRBD1 (6 bases). The CDR3 has 16 residues. The germline V gene has CDR1 MGHRA and CDR2 YSYEKL. V lost 4 bases and J lost 8, with 20 bases in between. The CDR3 loop is CASSPPRGGFREKLFF. CDR3 DNA sequence: TGCGCCAGCAGCCCCCCTAGAGGGGGTTTCCGAGAAAAACTGTTTTTT.

The chain combines TRBV18 with TRBJ2-1; unclear D gene. The CDR3 covers 14 residues. The V gene lost 5 bases and the J gene lost 0 bases, with 8 bases spanning the gap. CDR1 is KGHSH and CDR2 is LQKENI in the germline V gene. CDR3 DNA sequence: TGTGCCAGCTCAACAAGTAACTCCTACAATGAGCAGTTCTTC. This translates into CASSTSNSYNEQFF.

The rearrangement links TRBV4-1 to TRBJ2-5; 8 nucleotides match TRBD2. Unmatched junction bases numbered 7, after V lost 0 bases and J lost 1 base. Germline CDR1 is MGHRA and CDR2 is YSYEKL. This CDR3 has 17 residues. Here the CDR3 reads CASSQDPGGALQETQYF. The CDR3 nucleotides are TGCGCCAGCAGCCAAGATCCCGGGGGGGCCCTCCAAGAGACCCAGTACTTC.

The chain has TRBV30 and TRBJ1-1, with unresolved D. The V and J ends lost 1 base and 2 bases respectively, with 5 bases between them. CDR1 GTSNPN and CDR2 SVGIG come from the germline V gene (reference sequence). The CDR3 runs to 12 residues. The CDR3 loop is CAWSGSNTEAFF. CDR3 nucleotide sequence: TGTGCCTGGAGTGGTAGTAACACTGAAGCTTTCTTT.

This clone appeared a single time. J is TRBJ1-2 and V is TRBV28, with D possibly matching TRBD1 (5 bases). This CDR3 has 14 residues. Germline V gives CDR1 MDHEN, CDR2 SYDVKM. V lost 5 bases and J 8 bases, leaving 18 bases between the germline ends. The CDR3 here is CASSPERVGAGYTF. CDR3 sequence (DNA): TGTGCCAGCAGTCCGGAAAGGGTAGGGGCGGGCTACACCTTC.

The gene calls are TRBV2 and TRBJ1-6; no reliable D call. Germline CDR1 reads SNHLY; CDR2 reads FYNNEI. V lost 0 bases to trimming and J lost 0 bases, with 9 bases between them. The CDR3 has 17 amino acids. The DNA of the CDR3 is TGTGCCAGCAGTGAAGCTGCACCGAGCTCCTATAATTCACCCCTCCACTTT. It translates to CASSEAAPSSYNSPLHF. Complete variable domain (other parts from reference TRBV2 and TRBJ1-6): EPEVTQTPSHQVTQMGQEVILRCVPISNHLYFYWYRQILGQKVEFLVSFYNNEISEKSEIFDDQFSVERPDGSNFTLKIRSTKLEDSAMYFCASSEAAPSSYNSPLHFGNGTRLTVT.

The chain combines TRBV6-6 with TRBJ1-1; D call uncertain. Trimming shortened V by 5 bases and J by 1 base, and 14 bases separated the two germline ends. Germline V lookup: CDR1 MNHNY, CDR2 SVGAGI (reference sequence). The CDR3 covers 15 residues. The CDR3 DNA is TGTGCCAGCAGTCTCTCTTCAGTAGCGAACACTGAAGCTTTCTTT. Residues: CASSLSSVANTEAFF.

The genes are TRBV29-1 and TRBJ2-2, with 10 bases lining up with TRBD2. The V gene's germline CDR1 is SQVTM and CDR2 ANQGSEA. CDR3 size: 15 residues. V lost 5 bases, J lost 4 bases, and 7 bases stayed unmatched. CDR3 DNA: TGCAGCGTTCCAAAGAGCGGGAGGGGCACCGGGGAGCTGTTTTTT. This gives the protein CSVPKSGRGTGELFF.

This chain links TRBV13 with TRBJ2-6; D call uncertain. The germline gives CDR1 PRHDT, CDR2 FYEKMQ (reference sequence). CDR3 length equals 15 residues. V was shortened by 5 bases and J by 2 bases, with 10 bases between the two germline ends. The CDR3: CASSASETGANVLTF. The CDR3 region has the DNA TGTGCCAGCAGCGCATCTGAGACTGGGGCCAACGTCCTGACTTTC.

The V gene is TRBV7-9, the J gene TRBJ2-7, with D possibly TRBD1 on 6 matching bases. The CDR3 is 13 residues long. Trimming removed 6 bases from V and 1 base from J, with 10 bases in between. Germline CDR1 reads SEHNR; CDR2 reads FQNEAQ (reference sequence). The CDR3: CASRSDSSYEQYF. CDR3 nucleotides: TGTGCCAGCAGATCGGACAGTTCCTACGAGCAGTACTTC.

The DNA of the CDR3 is TGTGCCAGCAGCTTAGTAGGGGGTGGTGGCCCACAAGAGACCCAGTACTTC. Protein: CASSLVGGGGPQETQYF. The rearrangement uses TRBV7-2 and TRBJ2-5, with a tentative D call TRBD1 (6 bases). The CDR3 is made up of 17 amino acids. V lost 1 base, J lost 2 bases, and 17 bases lay in between. CDR1 SGHTA and CDR2 FQGNSA come from the germline V gene. The full variable domain, completed using reference TRBV7-2 and TRBJ2-5, is GAGVSQSPSNKVTEKGKDVELRCDPISGHTALYWYRQSLGQGLEFLIYFQGNSAPDKSGLPSDRFSAERTGGSVSTLTIQRTQQEDSAVYLCASSLVGGGGPQETQYFGPGTRLLVL.

This chain connects TRBV10-3 to TRBJ2-5; tentative D call: TRBD2 (6 bases). CDR3 length: 15 amino acids. V dropped 2 bases and J dropped 5 bases, with 15 bases sitting between them. Germline V gene sequence: CDR1 ENHRY, CDR2 SYGVKD. CDR3 loop: CAISEGSGSGETQYF. The CDR3 nucleotides read TGTGCCATCAGTGAGGGTTCGGGGAGCGGGGAGACCCAGTACTTC.

J is TRBJ1-2 and V is TRBV30; 10 bases are shared with TRBD1. The CDR3 spans 14 residues. In germline, CDR1 is GTSNPN, CDR2 SVGIG (reference sequence). The junction had 9 bases not matched to a gene; V was cut back by 3 bases and J by 8 bases. The CDR3 nucleotides read TGTGCCTGGAGGTTCGGGACAGGGGCTGCGGGCTACACCTTC. Translating it yields CAWRFGTGAAGYTF. Full variable domain (rest looked up from reference TRBV30 and TRBJ1-2): SQTIHQWPATLVQPVGSPLSLECTVEGTSNPNLYWYRQAAGRGLQLLFYSVGIGQISSEVPQNLSASRPQDRQFILSSKKLLLSDSGFYLCAWRFGTGAAGYTFGSGTRLTVV.

The chain employs TRBV7-9 and TRBJ1-1; 9 positions match TRBD1. This CDR3 comprises 15 residues. J gave up 3 bases and V 5 bases, and 7 bases lay outside the gene matches. Germline V gene sequence: CDR1 SEHNR, CDR2 FQNEAQ (reference sequence). The DNA for the CDR3 is TGTGCCAGCAGCCCCCCCAGGGACAGGGACACTGAAGCTTTCTTT. Amino acid sequence: CASSPPRDRDTEAFF.